This paragraph reports one TCR beta chain. Its target is not known. Primers included in the PCR were 60 Vbeta and 13 Jbeta primers. The method was immunoSEQ multiplex PCR; TCRdb's version includes in-frame clones alone and lacks a portion of them. The listing records around 70,000 clones. The V end was cut by 7 bases, the J end by 0 bases, with 10 bases between. The CDR3 has 13 residues. Germline-derived CDR1 and CDR2 are ENHRY and SYGVKD. The data derive from a study of cytomegalovirus exposure and HLA in healthy donors. Notes on the study in general: Highly shared variants forming one cluster were likely a sequencing artifact. In a later analysis, parvovirus B19, influenza, CMV and Epstein-Barr virus appeared linked to several top co-occurrence clusters. A later analysis reportedly found that, within productive TCRs, an Asian-associated ancestry cluster had fewer N-insertions than the mean observed across the approximately 660 donors. The authors reported that TCR beta sequences could predict HLA-A and HLA-B alleles. These predictions were accurate for most subjects in the first cohort.

The chain has TRBV10-3 and TRBJ2-7; D perhaps matches TRBD1 (6 bases). The TCR was taken from a woman in her thirties or forties in good health and CMV-seropositive. The sample consisted of PBMCs. The CDR3 DNA sequence: TGTGCCATCAAGGACAGTCTCTCCTACGAGCAGTACTTC. It specifies CAIKDSLSYEQYF.